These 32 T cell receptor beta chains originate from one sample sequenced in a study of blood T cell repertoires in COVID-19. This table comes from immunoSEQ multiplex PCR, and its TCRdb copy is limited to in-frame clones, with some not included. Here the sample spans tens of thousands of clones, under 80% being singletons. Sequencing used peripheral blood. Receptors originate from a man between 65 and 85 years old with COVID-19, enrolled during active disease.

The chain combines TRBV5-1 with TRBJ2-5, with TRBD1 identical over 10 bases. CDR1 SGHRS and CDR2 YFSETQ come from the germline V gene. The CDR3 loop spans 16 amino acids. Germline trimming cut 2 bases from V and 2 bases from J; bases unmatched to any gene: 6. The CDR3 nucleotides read TGCGCCAGCAGCTTATTTGGACAGGGGGGTCAAGAGACCCAGTACTTC. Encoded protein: CASSLFGQGGQETQYF.

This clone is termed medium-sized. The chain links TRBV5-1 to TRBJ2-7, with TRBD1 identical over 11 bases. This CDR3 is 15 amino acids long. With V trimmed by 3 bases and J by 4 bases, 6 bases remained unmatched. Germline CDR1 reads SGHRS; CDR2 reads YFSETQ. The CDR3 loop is CASSSEDRGRYEQYF. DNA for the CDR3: TGCGCCAGCAGCTCGGAGGACAGGGGGCGATACGAGCAGTACTTC.

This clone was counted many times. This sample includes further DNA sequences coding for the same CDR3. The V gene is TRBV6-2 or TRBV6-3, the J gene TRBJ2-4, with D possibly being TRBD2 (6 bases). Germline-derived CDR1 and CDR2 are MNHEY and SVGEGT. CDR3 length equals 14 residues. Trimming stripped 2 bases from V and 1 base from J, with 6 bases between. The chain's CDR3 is CASSYSGAKNIQYF. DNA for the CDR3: TGTGCCAGCAGTTACAGCGGGGCCAAAAACATTCAGTACTTC.

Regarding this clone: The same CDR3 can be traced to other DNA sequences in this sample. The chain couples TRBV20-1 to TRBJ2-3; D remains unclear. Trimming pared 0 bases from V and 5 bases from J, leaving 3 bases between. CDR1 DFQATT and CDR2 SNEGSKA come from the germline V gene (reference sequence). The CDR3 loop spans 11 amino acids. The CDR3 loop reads CSARERDTQYF. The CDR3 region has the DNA TGCAGTGCTAGAGAGAGAGATACGCAGTATTTT.

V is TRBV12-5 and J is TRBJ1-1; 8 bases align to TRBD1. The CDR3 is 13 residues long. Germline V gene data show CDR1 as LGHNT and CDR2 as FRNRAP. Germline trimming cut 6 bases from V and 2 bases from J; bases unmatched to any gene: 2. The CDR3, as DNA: TGTGCTAGTGGCAGGGGGCTTAACACTGAAGCTTTCTTT. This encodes CASGRGLNTEAFF.

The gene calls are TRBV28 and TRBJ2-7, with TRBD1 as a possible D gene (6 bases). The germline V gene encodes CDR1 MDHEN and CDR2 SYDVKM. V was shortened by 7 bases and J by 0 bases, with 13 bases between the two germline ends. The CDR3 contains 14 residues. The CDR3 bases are TGTGCCAGCAATGACAGGATGAGCTCCTACGAGCAGTACTTC. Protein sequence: CASNDRMSSYEQYF.

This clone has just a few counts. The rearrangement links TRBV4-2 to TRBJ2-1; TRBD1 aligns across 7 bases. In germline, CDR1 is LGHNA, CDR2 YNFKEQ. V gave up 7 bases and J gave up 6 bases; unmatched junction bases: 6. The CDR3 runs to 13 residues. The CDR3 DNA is TGTGCCAGCAACGACCGGGACAGCAATGAGCAGTTCTTC. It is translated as CASNDRDSNEQFF.

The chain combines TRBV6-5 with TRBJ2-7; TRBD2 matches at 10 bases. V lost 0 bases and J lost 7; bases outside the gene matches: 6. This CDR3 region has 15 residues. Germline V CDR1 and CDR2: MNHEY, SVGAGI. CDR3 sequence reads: CASSYSLAGVQEQYF. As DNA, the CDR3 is TGTGCCAGCAGTTACTCGCTAGCGGGAGTCCAAGAGCAGTACTTC.

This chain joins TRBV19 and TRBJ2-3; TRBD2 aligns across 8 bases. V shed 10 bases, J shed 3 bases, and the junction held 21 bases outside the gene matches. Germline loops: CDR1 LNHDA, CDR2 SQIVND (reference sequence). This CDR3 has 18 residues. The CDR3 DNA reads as TGTGCCACCCGACGTCGCGGCGGGAGGTCCTTGAAAACAGATACGCAGTATTTT. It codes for CATRRRGGRSLKTDTQYF.

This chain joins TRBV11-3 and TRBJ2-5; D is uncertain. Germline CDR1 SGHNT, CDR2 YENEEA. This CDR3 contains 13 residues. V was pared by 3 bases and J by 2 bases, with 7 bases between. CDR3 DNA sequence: TGTGCCAGCAGCTTTGTCACTCAAGAGACCCAGTACTTC. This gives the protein CASSFVTQETQYF. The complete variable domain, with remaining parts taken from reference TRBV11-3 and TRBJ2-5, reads EAGVVQSPRYKIIEKKQPVAFWCNPISGHNTLYWYLQNLGQGPELLIRYENEEAVDDSQLPKDRFSAERLKGVDSTLKIQPAELGDSAVYLCASSFVTQETQYFGPGTRLLVL.

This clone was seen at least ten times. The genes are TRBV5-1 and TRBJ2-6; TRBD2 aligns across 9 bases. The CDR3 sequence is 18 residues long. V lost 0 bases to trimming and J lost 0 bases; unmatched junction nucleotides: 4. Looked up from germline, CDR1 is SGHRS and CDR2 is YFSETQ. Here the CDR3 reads CASSLEASGTSGANVLTF. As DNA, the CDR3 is TGCGCCAGCAGCTTGGAGGCTAGCGGGACCTCTGGGGCCAACGTCCTGACTTTC.

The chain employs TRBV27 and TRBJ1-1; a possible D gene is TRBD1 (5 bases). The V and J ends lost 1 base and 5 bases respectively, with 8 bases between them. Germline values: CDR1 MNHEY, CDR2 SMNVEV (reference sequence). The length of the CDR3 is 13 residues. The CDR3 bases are TGTGCCAGCAGTTTATATCGGGGGACTGAAGCTTTCTTT. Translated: CASSLYRGTEAFF.

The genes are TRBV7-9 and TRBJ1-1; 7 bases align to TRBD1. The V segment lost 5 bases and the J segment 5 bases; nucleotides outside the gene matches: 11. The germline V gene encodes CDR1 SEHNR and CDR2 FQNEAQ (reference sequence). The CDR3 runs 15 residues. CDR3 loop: CASSSDRDRRTEAFF. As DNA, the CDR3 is TGTGCCAGCAGCAGCGACAGGGACCGCAGGACTGAAGCTTTCTTT.

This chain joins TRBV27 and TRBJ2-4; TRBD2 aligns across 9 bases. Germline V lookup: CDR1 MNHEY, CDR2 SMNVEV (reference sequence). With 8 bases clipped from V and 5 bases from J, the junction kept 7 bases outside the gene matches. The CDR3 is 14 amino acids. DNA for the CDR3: TGTGCCAGCGGGCTAGCGGGACTCCAAAACATTCAGTACTTC. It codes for CASGLAGLQNIQYF.

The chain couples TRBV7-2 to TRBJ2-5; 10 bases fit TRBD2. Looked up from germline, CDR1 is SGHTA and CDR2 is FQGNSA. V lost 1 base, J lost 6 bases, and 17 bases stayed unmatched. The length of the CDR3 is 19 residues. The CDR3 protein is CASSLEGQVLAGAKKTQYF. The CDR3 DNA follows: TGTGCCAGCAGCTTAGAAGGCCAAGTCCTAGCGGGAGCAAAAAAGACCCAGTACTTC.

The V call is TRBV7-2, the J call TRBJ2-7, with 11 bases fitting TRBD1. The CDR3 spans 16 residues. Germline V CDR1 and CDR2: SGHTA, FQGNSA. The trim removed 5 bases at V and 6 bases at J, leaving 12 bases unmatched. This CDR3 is CASSPEGTGGLREQYF. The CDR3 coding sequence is TGTGCCAGCAGCCCCGAGGGGACAGGGGGATTACGCGAGCAGTACTTC.

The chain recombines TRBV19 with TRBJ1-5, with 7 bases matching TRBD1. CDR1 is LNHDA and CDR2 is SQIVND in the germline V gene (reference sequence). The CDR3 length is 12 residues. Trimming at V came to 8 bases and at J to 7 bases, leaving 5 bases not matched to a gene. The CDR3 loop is CASQQGNQPQHF. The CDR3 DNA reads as TGTGCCAGTCAACAGGGGAACCAGCCCCAGCATTTT.

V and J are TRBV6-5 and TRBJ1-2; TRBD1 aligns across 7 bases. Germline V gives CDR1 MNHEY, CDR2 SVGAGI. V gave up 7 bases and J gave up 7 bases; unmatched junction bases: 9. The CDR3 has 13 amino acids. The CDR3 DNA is TGTGCCAGCAATGCCAGGGGGTATAGTGGCTACACCTTC. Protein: CASNARGYSGYTF.

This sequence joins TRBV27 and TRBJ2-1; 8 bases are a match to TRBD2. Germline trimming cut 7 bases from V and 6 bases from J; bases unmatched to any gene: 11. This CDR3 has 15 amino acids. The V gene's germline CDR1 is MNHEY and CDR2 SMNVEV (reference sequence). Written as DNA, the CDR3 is TGTGCCAGCAAGCAGAGTCTAGCGGGCCTCAATGAGCAGTTCTTC. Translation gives CASKQSLAGLNEQFF.

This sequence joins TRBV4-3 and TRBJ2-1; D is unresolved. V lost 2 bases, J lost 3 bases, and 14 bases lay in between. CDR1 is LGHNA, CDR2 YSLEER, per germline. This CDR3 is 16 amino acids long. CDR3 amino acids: CASSQSPASYYNEQFF. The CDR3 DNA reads TGCGCCAGCAGCCAAAGCCCCGCGTCGTACTACAATGAGCAGTTCTTC.

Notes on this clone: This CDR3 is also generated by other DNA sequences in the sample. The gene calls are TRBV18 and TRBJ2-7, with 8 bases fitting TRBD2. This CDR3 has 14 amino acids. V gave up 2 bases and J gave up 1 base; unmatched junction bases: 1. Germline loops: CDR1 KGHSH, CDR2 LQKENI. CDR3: CASSPASGSYEQYF. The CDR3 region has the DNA TGTGCCAGCTCACCAGCTAGCGGGTCCTACGAGCAGTACTTC.

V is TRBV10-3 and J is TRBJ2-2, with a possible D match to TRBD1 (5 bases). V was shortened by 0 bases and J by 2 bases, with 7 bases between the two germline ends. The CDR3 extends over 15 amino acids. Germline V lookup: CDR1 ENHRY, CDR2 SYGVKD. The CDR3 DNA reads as TGTGCCATCAGTGAGTCTGGACACAACACCGGGGAGCTGTTTTTT. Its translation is CAISESGHNTGELFF.

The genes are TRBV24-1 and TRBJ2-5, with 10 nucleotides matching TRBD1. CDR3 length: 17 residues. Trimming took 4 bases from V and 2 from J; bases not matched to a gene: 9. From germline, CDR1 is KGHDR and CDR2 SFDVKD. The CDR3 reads CATSDSIDRGPQETQYF. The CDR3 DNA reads TGTGCCACCAGTGACTCGATCGACAGGGGGCCACAAGAGACCCAGTACTTC.

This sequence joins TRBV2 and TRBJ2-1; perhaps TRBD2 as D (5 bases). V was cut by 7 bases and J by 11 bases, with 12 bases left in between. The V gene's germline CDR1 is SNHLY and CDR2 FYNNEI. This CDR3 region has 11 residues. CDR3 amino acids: CASTRSEQQFF. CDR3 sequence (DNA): TGTGCCAGCACCCGTAGCGAGCAGCAGTTCTTC.

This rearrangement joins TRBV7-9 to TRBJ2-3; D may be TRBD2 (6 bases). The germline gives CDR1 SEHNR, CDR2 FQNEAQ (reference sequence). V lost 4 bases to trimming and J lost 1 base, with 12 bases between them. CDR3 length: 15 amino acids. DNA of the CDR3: TGTGCCAGCAGCTCTGGGACTCTCCGCACAGATACGCAGTATTTT. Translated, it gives CASSSGTLRTDTQYF.

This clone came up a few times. The DNA of the CDR3 is TGTGCCAGCAGCCAAGGATACGGGACAGGGGGAGGCCTCGGCACAGATACGCAGTATTTT. Its protein product is CASSQGYGTGGGLGTDTQYF. This sequence joins TRBV16 and TRBJ2-3, with 11 bases identical to TRBD1. The CDR3 consists of 20 residues. V lost 2 bases and J lost 1; bases outside the gene matches: 14. The V gene's germline CDR1 is KGHSY and CDR2 FQNENV.

The CDR3 bases are TGTGCCAGCAGCCCGGGACAAGCTAACTATGGCTACACCTTC. Translating it yields CASSPGQANYGYTF. The V gene is TRBV3-1 (or the pseudogene TRBV3-2), the J gene TRBJ1-2, with D possibly being TRBD1 (6 bases). Trimming stripped 4 bases from V and 0 bases from J, with 9 bases between. CDR1 is LGHDT and CDR2 is YNNKEL in the germline V gene (reference sequence). There are 14 residues in the CDR3.

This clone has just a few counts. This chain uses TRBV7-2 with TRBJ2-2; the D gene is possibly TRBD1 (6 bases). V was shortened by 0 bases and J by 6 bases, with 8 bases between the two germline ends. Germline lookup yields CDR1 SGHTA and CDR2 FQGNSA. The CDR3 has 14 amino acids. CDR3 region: CASSLARGPGELFF. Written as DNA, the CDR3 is TGTGCCAGCAGCTTAGCCAGGGGTCCCGGGGAGCTGTTTTTT.

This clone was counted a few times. The CDR3 here is CASSQEGDFRTDTQYF. The DNA of the CDR3 is TGCGCCAGCAGCCAAGAAGGGGACTTTCGCACAGATACGCAGTATTTT. The rearrangement joins TRBV4-1 to TRBJ2-3; D might be TRBD2 (6 bases). Germline values: CDR1 MGHRA, CDR2 YSYEKL. V gave up 0 bases and J gave up 1 base, with 11 bases separating them. CDR3 size: 16 residues.

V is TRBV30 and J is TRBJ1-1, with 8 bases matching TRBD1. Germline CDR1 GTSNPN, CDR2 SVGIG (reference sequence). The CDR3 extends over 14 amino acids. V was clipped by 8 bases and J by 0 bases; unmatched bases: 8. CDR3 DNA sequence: TGTGCCGCGAGGACAGGGAACATGAACACTGAAGCTTTCTTT. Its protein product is CAARTGNMNTEAFF.

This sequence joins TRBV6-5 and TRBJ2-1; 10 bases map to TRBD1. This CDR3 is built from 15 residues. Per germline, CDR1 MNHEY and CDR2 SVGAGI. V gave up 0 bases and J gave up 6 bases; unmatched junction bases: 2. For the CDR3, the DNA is TGTGCCAGCAGTTACTCTAGGACAGGGGGCAATGAGCAGTTCTTC. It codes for CASSYSRTGGNEQFF.

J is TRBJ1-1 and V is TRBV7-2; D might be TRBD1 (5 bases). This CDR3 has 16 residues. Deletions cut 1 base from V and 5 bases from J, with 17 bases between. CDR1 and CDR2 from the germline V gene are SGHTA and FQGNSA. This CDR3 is CASSLGLGGMRTEAFF. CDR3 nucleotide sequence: TGTGCCAGCAGCTTAGGGTTGGGGGGAATGAGGACTGAAGCTTTCTTT.